Presented here are 8 T cell receptor beta chains from one specimen sequenced in a study of breast tumors, draining lymph nodes, adjacent tissues. Each CDR3 protein is one row after TCRdb ran MiXCR on the multiplex PCR reads. In the table there are about 100,000 distinct CDR3 sequences, 21% of which are singletons. Samples came from axillary lymph nodes draining the breast cancer. The sample consisted of axillary lymph node tissue. These receptors were obtained from a female donor with breast cancer. Some clones in this sample may be carry-over from other donors' samples.

The sample holds many counts of this clonotype. V usage is TRBV10-3 and J usage is TRBJ2-5; 9 bases agree with TRBD1. Germline V CDR1 and CDR2: ENHRY, SYGVKD. The J segment lost 5 bases and the V segment lost 3 bases, leaving 10 bases of the junction unmatched. This CDR3 has 16 residues. CDR3 in amino acids: CAISDLRGQGGETQYF. CDR3 DNA sequence: TGTGCCATCAGTGATCTTCGGGGACAGGGAGGGGAGACCCAGTACTTC.

This clonotype appeared many times. This chain joins TRBV19 and TRBJ1-4, with TRBD1 matching 9 bases. This CDR3 spans 14 amino acids. J lost 10 bases, V lost 10 bases, and 13 bases had no gene match. Per the germline V gene, CDR1 is LNHDA and CDR2 is SQIVND (reference sequence). The CDR3: CATETRDRVGKLFF. For the CDR3, the DNA is TGTGCCACCGAGACCCGGGACAGGGTTGGAAAACTGTTTTTT.

About this clonotype itself: Given a much more abundant clone one base away, this may be a read error. V is TRBV11-3 and J is TRBJ2-2, with 10 bases fitting TRBD2. The CDR3 has 21 amino acids. Looked up from germline, CDR1 is SGHNT and CDR2 is YENEEA. Losses at the gene ends were 0 bases for V and 5 bases for J; bases not matched to a gene: 18. The CDR3: CASSLEGWASGSQTSTGELFF. CDR3 DNA: TGTGCCAGCAGCTTAGAAGGTTGGGCTAGCGGGAGTCAAACCTCAACCGGGGAGCTGTTTTTT.

V gene TRBV20-1 combines with J gene TRBJ2-2; D not certain. Germline V gives CDR1 DFQATT, CDR2 SNEGSKA (reference sequence). V was cut by 1 base and J by 0 bases, with 9 bases left in between. The CDR3 extends over 15 amino acids. This chain's CDR3 is CSARAGWSNTGELFF. The CDR3 DNA reads as TGCAGTGCTAGAGCCGGGTGGTCGAACACCGGGGAGCTGTTTTTT.

This chain joins TRBV5-4 and TRBJ2-2, with TRBD2 matching over 8 bases. There are 18 residues in the CDR3. Germline assignment: CDR1 SGHNT and CDR2 YYREEE (reference sequence). V shed 3 bases, J shed 4 bases, and the junction held 14 bases outside the gene matches. CDR3 in amino acids: CASSWGAYGAGGTGELFF. The CDR3 DNA is TGTGCCAGCAGCTGGGGCGCCTATGGCGCGGGGGGCACCGGGGAGCTGTTTTTT.

A few counts support this clonotype. This chain links TRBV2 with TRBJ1-5; D may be TRBD1 (6 bases). The CDR3 totals 18 residues. Looked up from germline, CDR1 is SNHLY and CDR2 is FYNNEI. V shed 4 bases and J shed 2 bases, with 21 bases lying between them. CDR3 region: CASSVRDNPPAGNQPQHF. The CDR3 DNA reads TGTGCCAGCAGTGTCCGGGACAACCCCCCGGCGGGCAATCAGCCCCAGCATTTT.

This clonotype came up many times. This chain links TRBV30 with TRBJ1-4, with D tentatively TRBD1 (5 bases). The CDR3 totals 13 residues. V lost 0 bases to trimming and J lost 8 bases, with 10 bases between them. The germline gives CDR1 GTSNPN, CDR2 SVGIG (reference sequence). CDR3 nucleotides: TGTGCCTGGAGTGTGGGACTTGTAGAAAAACTGTTTTTT. This gives the protein CAWSVGLVEKLFF.

Details on this clonotype: A much larger clone lies a single base off, so this may be a read error. The chain recombines TRBV4-1 with TRBJ1-4; D perhaps matches TRBD1 (6 bases). The germline gives CDR1 MGHRA, CDR2 YSYEKL. The CDR3 contains 18 residues. The ends were cut back, 1 base at V and 8 bases at J, with 23 bases in the middle. DNA for the CDR3: TGCGCCAGCAGCCAAGCGGGGCTTCGGTTGGGGGCAGGAGAAAAACTGTTTTTT. The encoded protein is CASSQAGLRLGAGEKLFF.